A single sample is the source of the 9 T cell receptor beta chains below, sequenced in a study of T cell responses to AZD1222 COVID-19 vaccine. This table comes from immunoSEQ multiplex PCR, and its TCRdb copy is limited to in-frame clones, with some not included. The data contain 65,000 to 95,000 clones, 92% of them singletons. The sample consisted of peripheral blood, taken on day 0 of MenACWY control vaccination. The receptors were sampled from an adult in good health.

CDR3 DNA sequence: TGTGCCAGCAGTTACCGGGACTCCTACAATGAGCAGTTCTTC. It translates to CASSYRDSYNEQFF. The chain is built from TRBV6-2 or TRBV6-3 and TRBJ2-1, with a possible D match to TRBD2 (5 bases). V was trimmed by 2 bases and J by 0 bases, leaving 5 bases between them. The CDR3 loop spans 14 amino acids. The germline V gene encodes CDR1 MNHEY and CDR2 SVGEGT.

The chain uses TRBV5-4 and TRBJ1-4; 7 nucleotides agree with TRBD1. Looked up from germline, CDR1 is SGHNT and CDR2 is YYREEE (reference sequence). The CDR3 contains 15 residues. Trimming took 4 bases from V and 1 from J; bases not matched to a gene: 4. The CDR3 is CASSDHRGTNEKLFF. DNA for the CDR3: TGTGCCAGCAGCGACCACAGGGGAACTAATGAAAAACTGTTTTTT.

The V call is TRBV24-1, the J call TRBJ2-1; D remains unclear. Per germline, CDR1 KGHDR and CDR2 SFDVKD. Trimming stripped 4 bases from V and 0 bases from J, with 15 bases between. The CDR3 runs to 17 residues. CDR3: CATSETAVFSSYNEQFF. The DNA for the CDR3 is TGTGCCACCAGTGAAACGGCGGTTTTTAGCTCCTACAATGAGCAGTTCTTC.

The rearrangement links TRBV19 to TRBJ1-1; weak D call: TRBD1 (6 bases). The V end was cut by 6 bases, the J end by 0 bases, with 11 bases between. This CDR3 contains 14 residues. CDR1 is LNHDA and CDR2 is SQIVND in the germline V gene (reference sequence). This CDR3 is CASSQGDMNTEAFF. CDR3 DNA: TGTGCCAGTAGCCAAGGGGACATGAACACTGAAGCTTTCTTT.

CDR3 DNA: TGTGCCAGCTCACCGATTGATTGGCGGGAGACCCAGTACTTC. It specifies CASSPIDWRETQYF. The chain links TRBV18 to TRBJ2-5; no firm D call. V lost 3 bases and J 5 bases, leaving 13 bases between the germline ends. Germline assignment: CDR1 KGHSH and CDR2 LQKENI. This CDR3 spans 14 amino acids.

V usage is TRBV10-3 and J usage is TRBJ2-7, with 7 bases lining up with TRBD2. Germline assignment: CDR1 ENHRY and CDR2 SYGVKD. Germline trimming cut 8 bases from V and 5 bases from J; bases unmatched to any gene: 9. The CDR3 runs to 13 residues. The CDR3 coding sequence is TGTGCCATCCGCGGACTAGTCAGGGACGAGCAGTACTTC. Residues: CAIRGLVRDEQYF.

This clone was detected only once. The chain combines TRBV7-9 with TRBJ1-2; possibly TRBD1 for D (6 bases). CDR1 and CDR2 (germline): SEHNR, FQNEAQ (reference sequence). The CDR3 spans 14 residues. Trimming shortened V by 5 bases and J by 2 bases, and 12 bases separated the two germline ends. The CDR3 is CASSSGGTNYGYTF. CDR3 in DNA: TGTGCCAGCAGCAGCGGGGGGACAAACTATGGCTACACCTTC.

This sequence joins TRBV28 and TRBJ2-1; D is unclear. The length of the CDR3 is 13 residues. The V end lost 3 bases, the J end lost 12 bases, and 15 bases lay between the germline ends. The germline V gene encodes CDR1 MDHEN and CDR2 SYDVKM. The CDR3 DNA follows: TGTGCCAGCAGTTTTCGCTCGGCGTTTGGGCAGTTCTTC. Translating gives CASSFRSAFGQFF.

The rearrangement joins TRBV3-1 (or the pseudogene TRBV3-2) to TRBJ1-1; D unclear. Germline loops: CDR1 LGHDT, CDR2 YNNKEL (reference sequence). The CDR3 consists of 14 residues. V lost 1 base and J 3 bases, leaving 9 bases between the germline ends. The CDR3, as DNA: TGTGCCAGCAGCCAAGTCGGGCTCCACACTGAAGCTTTCTTT. The encoded protein is CASSQVGLHTEAFF.